A single sample gave rise to the 13 T cell receptor beta chains below, sequenced in a study of beta chain features in type 1 diabetes. Study observations and caveats: TCRB CDR3s from Type 1 diabetes patients were moderately but significantly shorter in all four CD4+ subsets.

The investigators reverse transcribed all of the isolated RNA, so they sequenced expressed TCRB transcripts. Some clones are missing from TCRdb's copy, which holds only in-frame ones; the method was immunoSEQ multiplex PCR. The data hold over 600,000 clones, with around 12% observed a single time. For these TCRs, the target antigens are not known. Specimen: naive CD4+ T cells from blood. The receptors come from a man aged 25-40 years with type 1 diabetes.

This clone came up a few times. V usage is TRBV14 and J usage is TRBJ1-2, with 10 nucleotides matching TRBD1. Per germline, CDR1 SGHDN and CDR2 FVKESK. The CDR3 has 14 amino acids. V was clipped by 3 bases and J by 8 bases; unmatched bases: 6. The CDR3 DNA reads as TGTGCCAGCAGCCATTCTTCGACAGGGGGCGGCTACACCTTC. This codes for CASSHSSTGGGYTF. The complete variable domain, with remaining parts taken from reference TRBV14 and TRBJ1-2, reads EAGVTQFPSHSVIEKGQTVTLRCDPISGHDNLYWYRRVMGKEIKFLLHFVKESKQDESGMPNNRFLAERTGGTYSTLKVQPAELEDSGVYFCASSHSSTGGGYTFGSGTRLTVV.

Note on this clone: The same CDR3 arises from other DNA sequences in this sample as well. Written as DNA, the CDR3 is TGTGCCAGCAGCTTGACTAGCGGGGCCTACAATGAGCAGTTCTTC. It codes for CASSLTSGAYNEQFF. The chain couples TRBV5-4 to TRBJ2-1; 10 bases map to TRBD2. The CDR3 has 15 residues. With V trimmed by 1 base and J by 2 bases, 0 bases remained unmatched. Germline assignment: CDR1 SGHNT and CDR2 YYREEE (reference sequence).

This rearrangement joins TRBV7-9 to TRBJ1-3; D gene unclear. CDR1 is SEHNR and CDR2 is FQNEAQ in the germline V gene (reference sequence). The CDR3 loop spans 15 amino acids. The germline V and J ends were trimmed by 2 bases and 0 bases, with 8 bases remaining between them. The DNA of the CDR3 is TGTGCCAGCAGCTTAACAAGGATCTCTGGAAACACCATATATTTT. Translated, it gives CASSLTRISGNTIYF.

The chain carries TRBV2 and TRBJ2-3; TRBD2 matches at 9 bases. Germline CDR1 is SNHLY and CDR2 is FYNNEI. With V trimmed by 2 bases and J by 6 bases, 6 bases remained unmatched. The CDR3 contains 15 residues. This CDR3 is CASSELAGSLDTQYF. Here the CDR3 DNA reads TGTGCCAGCAGTGAACTAGCGGGGTCTTTGGATACGCAGTATTTT. The complete variable domain, with remaining parts taken from reference TRBV2 and TRBJ2-3, reads EPEVTQTPSHQVTQMGQEVILRCVPISNHLYFYWYRQILGQKVEFLVSFYNNEISEKSEIFDDQFSVERPDGSNFTLKIRSTKLEDSAMYFCASSELAGSLDTQYFGPGTRLTVL.

This clone was counted a few times. The chain employs TRBV6-5 and TRBJ2-7; 10 bases are shared with TRBD2. The germline gives CDR1 MNHEY, CDR2 SVGAGI. After removal of 4 bases from V and 0 bases from J, the junction contained 3 bases not matched to a gene. There are 15 residues in the CDR3. CDR3 amino acids: CASSFSGGTSYEQYF. The CDR3 DNA follows: TGTGCCAGCAGTTTTAGCGGGGGGACCTCCTACGAGCAGTACTTC.

V and J are TRBV11-2 and TRBJ1-2; D not certain. V gave up 4 bases and J gave up 4 bases, with 10 bases separating them. The CDR3 is made up of 13 amino acids. CDR1 and CDR2 (germline): SGHAT, FQNNGV. CDR3 residues: CASSSGRIYGYTF. The CDR3 DNA follows: TGTGCCAGCAGCTCCGGACGGATCTATGGCTACACCTTC.

This clone was counted between two and nine times. This chain connects TRBV19 to TRBJ1-5; D is perhaps TRBD1 (5 bases). Trimming stripped 6 bases from V and 1 base from J, with 10 bases between. Germline lookup yields CDR1 LNHDA and CDR2 SQIVND (reference sequence). The CDR3 is 14 residues long. CDR3 coding DNA: TGTGCCAGTAGCCACAGGAGGAGCAATCAGCCCCAGCATTTT. Translated, it gives CASSHRRSNQPQHF.

This clone was seen a few times. The chain uses TRBV6-5 and TRBJ2-7; tentatively, D is TRBD1 (6 bases). The V gene lost 2 bases and the J gene lost 2 bases, with 13 bases spanning the gap. There are 15 residues in the CDR3. Germline lookup yields CDR1 MNHEY and CDR2 SVGAGI. CDR3 sequence reads: CASSYGVWDTYEQYF. The CDR3 bases are TGTGCCAGCAGTTACGGCGTATGGGACACCTACGAGCAGTACTTC.

This clone was counted a few times. The chain has TRBV5-4 and TRBJ2-1, with D possibly being TRBD1 or TRBD2 (5 bases each). CDR1 and CDR2 (germline): SGHNT, YYREEE (reference sequence). Trimming stripped 4 bases from V and 6 bases from J, with 11 bases between. CDR3 length equals 13 residues. As DNA, the CDR3 is TGTGCCAGCAGCCGAGGGGTCATCAATGAGCAGTTCTTC. The encoded protein is CASSRGVINEQFF.

A few counts support this clone. This may stem from a read error, because a much larger clone lies one nucleotide away. V is TRBV6-1 and J is TRBJ2-1; D remains ambiguous. Germline-derived CDR1 and CDR2 are MNHNS and SASEGT. The CDR3 runs to 11 residues. Deletions cut 5 bases from V and 5 bases from J, with 4 bases between. As DNA, the CDR3 is TGTGCCAGCAGTTACCACAATGAGCAGTTCTTC. As protein: CASSYHNEQFF.

For this clone: Other nucleotide sequences from this sample produce the same CDR3. This sequence joins TRBV18 and TRBJ1-1; TRBD1 matches at 7 bases. The V gene end was trimmed by 3 bases and the J gene end by 0 bases; junction bases not matched to a gene: 7. The CDR3 loop spans 16 amino acids. Germline V lookup: CDR1 KGHSH, CDR2 LQKENI. CDR3 protein: CASSPRQGGMNTEAFF. CDR3 bases: TGTGCCAGCTCACCGAGACAGGGCGGGATGAACACTGAAGCTTTCTTT.

This clone occurred a few times. The chain recombines TRBV27 with TRBJ2-3; unclear D gene. V lost 3 bases, J lost 9 bases, and 10 bases lay in between. The CDR3 is 12 amino acids. Germline V gene sequence: CDR1 MNHEY, CDR2 SMNVEV (reference sequence). The CDR3 sequence: CASSFPGGTQYF. In nucleotides, the CDR3 is TGTGCCAGCAGTTTCCCGGGTGGCACGCAGTATTTT.

This clone was recorded a few times. Other DNA sequences in this sample translate to the same CDR3. The CDR3 is CASSYSKGRQPQHF. DNA of the CDR3: TGTGCCAGCAGTTACTCGAAGGGGCGTCAGCCCCAGCATTTT. The V call is TRBV6-5, the J call TRBJ1-5; tentative D call: TRBD1 (5 bases). CDR3 length: 14 amino acids. The ends were cut back, 0 bases at V and 6 bases at J, with 9 bases in the middle. Germline CDR1 is MNHEY and CDR2 is SVGAGI.